The clone carrying this TCR beta chain has a handful of counts. Its antigen is currently unknown. CDR1 and CDR2 from the germline V gene are SGDLS and YYNGEE. The CDR3 sequence is 14 residues long. Trimming stripped 0 bases from V and 0 bases from J, with 6 bases between. This sample stems from a study of cytomegalovirus exposure and HLA in healthy donors. Whole-study results and caveats: Cytomegalovirus-associated status was assigned to some 160 TCR beta chains. Later analysis associated a missense DCLRE1C variant with TCR beta V- and J-gene trimming.

Amplification used 60 Vbeta primers and 13 Jbeta primers. Assay: immunoSEQ multiplex PCR; the TCRdb copy retains only in-frame clones and omits some. The data show fewer than 100,000 clones, around 73% seen once. The chain carries TRBV9 and TRBJ1-1; no clear D. The TCR sequence derives from a woman aged 60-75 years in good health and CMV-seronegative. Sequencing was done on a sample of PBMCs. In nucleotides, the CDR3 is TGTGCCAGCAGCGTAGGCAGTATGAACACTGAAGCTTTCTTT. Its protein product is CASSVGSMNTEAFF.